This TCR beta chain was retrieved from a study of blood T cell repertoires in COVID-19 (TCRdb year 2020). General notes on the study: Samples covering the acute and convalescent phases of COVID-19 were provided by collaborators in the United States, Italy and Spain. Deeply sampled blood TCRbeta repertoires from subjects exposed to, actively infected with, or recovered from COVID-19 were included in the dataset. The material from the prospective study consisted of cDNA or gDNA derived from T cells, B-cell-depleted T cells, or PBMCs. A de-identified subject ID, COVID-19 status, age in years and sex were almost always included in the sample metadata. A freely available public database, intended as a resource for researchers studying the immune response to SARS-CoV-2, is where the repertoires were released. Samples were obtained from the ongoing ImmuneRACE study (first 160 participants) and from 1,254 subjects provided by 6 global collaborators. Where available, HLA class I and class II types were taken from metadata supplied by the sample provider and were not determined by assay-based typing. Study-level results and caveats: The quantity of clinical and demographic metadata differed by source and by participant and was supplied without curation.

In the prospective study, participants were roughly 18 to 100 years old, resided in 25 or so geographic areas of the United States, and were enrolled through a virtual design. In the prospective study, cohorts were assigned on the basis of participant-reported clinical history obtained from a screening survey and a study questionnaire. A participant counted as exposed if, within 2 weeks of entering the study, that participant had been in contact with someone who had a PCR-confirmed or clinician-diagnosed COVID-19 case. In the prospective study, mobile phlebotomists collected whole blood, serum and a nasopharyngeal or oropharyngeal swab from each participant. Participants in the prospective study had the option to provide additional blood draws and questionnaires over an approximately 2-month period. Before DNA extraction, prospective study blood samples were shipped either frozen or at room temperature.

On this clone: Its antigen has not been determined. Base quality data are lacking; no much larger clone is found one base away.

The CDR3 has 13 amino acids, counting the end cysteine and phenylalanine. Just CDR3 DNA is preserved here, 39 bases in frame from base 1. From the germline V gene, CDR1 is SGHTA and CDR2 is FQGTGA. At the junction V is shortened by 5 bases and J by 3 bases, with 11 bases in between. TCRbeta CDR3 regions were amplified from genomic DNA by means of the immunoSEQ Assay, a bias-controlled multiplex PCR. The source study handled its data this way. Within the assay, amplification of reference gene primers was used to estimate how many nucleated cells each sample contained. Sequence reads were collapsed and filtered to measure the absolute abundance of every unique TCRbeta CDR3 rearrangement. For each sample, productive Simpson clonality was calculated by taking the square root of Simpson's diversity index across productive rearrangements. Imported from immuneACCESS, the table was reduced by TCRdb to in-frame sequences with V and J called. These copies leave out some clones; in studies compared against another copy, an unresolved V gene accounts for under half, and the cause of the remainder is not known. D and trimming come from the DNA, and the V and J calls and clone size come from that table. The sample has 350,000 to 450,000 clones on record, approximately 93% of them singletons. 0.8% to 0.9% of the sample goes to the ten largest clones.

This receptor chain uses TRBV7-3 and TRBJ2-7; TRBD1 might be the D gene, on 7 matching bases. The sample comprised PBMCs or T cells enriched from blood (not recorded which). The sequence derives from a woman in her thirties or forties who had been exposed to COVID-19. The DNA sequence reads TGTGCCAGCAGCCCCCAGGGGGGCTACGAGCAGTACTTC. Translated, this gives CASSPQGGYEQYF.